The clone carrying this T cell receptor beta chain was counted a few times. No antigen is known for it. The sample belongs to a study of T-cell memory formation after mild COVID-19. Study-wide results and caveats: Some SARS-CoV-2-responding clones were already detected in memory before infection. CD4+ contracting clones were found mainly in CM and EM, and CD8+ ones in EMRA. Clonal second-wave expansions that peaked on day 37 had unconfirmed SARS-CoV-2 specificity.

Sample barcodes and UMIs were carried by the TCR alpha and TCR beta cDNA libraries that 5'RACE generated with constant-segment primers. TCRdb passed the 5' RACE reads through MiXCR, listing each CDR3 protein once. The sample lists about 340,000 distinct CDR3 sequences, 13% occurring once. Sequenced material: PBMCs or a T cell subset sorted from them (not recorded which). The source is a man between 18 and 35 years old who had mild COVID-19 (a few samples of this study predate the infection). Cell type and time point are not known.

This CDR3 is CASSYSGQGIQYF. The CDR3 region has the DNA TGTGCCAGCAGTTACTCGGGACAGGGTATTCAGTACTTC. J is TRBJ2-4 and V is TRBV6-2 or TRBV6-3, with TRBD1 matching 9 bases. Germline V gene data show CDR1 as MNHEY and CDR2 as SVGEGT. Germline trimming cut 0 bases from V and 10 bases from J; bases unmatched to any gene: 1. This CDR3 has 13 amino acids.